In its sample, the clone carrying this TCR beta chain was seen a few times. Treatment in this sample: oral pan-JAK inhibitor, 5-10 mg twice daily. The researchers isolated CD4+ and CD8+ T cells from PBMCs by sorting. RNA extraction was followed by reverse transcription into cDNA, which acted as the sequencing template. Generated by immunoSEQ multiplex PCR, the TCRdb table keeps only in-frame clones and is missing some. The table lists over 250,000 clones, 60% of them singletons. This sample is part of a study of CD8+ T cells in alopecia areata. Sequencing was performed on CD4+ T cells sorted from blood, taken at week 52, from a patient treated with tofacitinib. The clonotype originates from a human donor with alopecia areata.

The CDR3 bases are TGCGCCAGCAGTGTGGGGACCGTCTCCTACAATGAGCAGTTCTTC. Encoded protein: CASSVGTVSYNEQFF. The chain couples TRBV10-2 to TRBJ2-1; D tentatively reads TRBD1 or TRBD2 (5 bases each). Trimming cost V 4 bases and J 0 bases, with 10 bases left between them. This CDR3 spans 15 amino acids. Germline V gives CDR1 WSHSY, CDR2 SAAADI.